This T cell receptor (beta chain) appears in the sequencing data of a study of shared T cell receptors in the human thymus. The table came from immunoSEQ multiplex PCR; TCRdb's copy has only in-frame clones and leaves some out. The table has 650,000 to 950,000 clones, 75% to 90% seen once. The germline V gene has CDR1 ENHRY and CDR2 SYGVKD. The CDR3 loop spans 13 amino acids. With 11 bases clipped from V and 3 bases from J, the junction kept 7 bases outside the gene matches. This clone has only a few counts. These records were also assigned to another study, of human thymus T cells.

The J gene is TRBJ1-3, the V gene TRBV10-3, with 7 bases that match TRBD1. The TCR sequence derives from a girl under three years old with a congenital heart defect. The sequenced sample consisted of thymocytes. The CDR3 nucleotides read TGTGCCTTCCGACAGGGAGGTGGAAACACCATATATTTT. Its translation: CAFRQGGGNTIYF.